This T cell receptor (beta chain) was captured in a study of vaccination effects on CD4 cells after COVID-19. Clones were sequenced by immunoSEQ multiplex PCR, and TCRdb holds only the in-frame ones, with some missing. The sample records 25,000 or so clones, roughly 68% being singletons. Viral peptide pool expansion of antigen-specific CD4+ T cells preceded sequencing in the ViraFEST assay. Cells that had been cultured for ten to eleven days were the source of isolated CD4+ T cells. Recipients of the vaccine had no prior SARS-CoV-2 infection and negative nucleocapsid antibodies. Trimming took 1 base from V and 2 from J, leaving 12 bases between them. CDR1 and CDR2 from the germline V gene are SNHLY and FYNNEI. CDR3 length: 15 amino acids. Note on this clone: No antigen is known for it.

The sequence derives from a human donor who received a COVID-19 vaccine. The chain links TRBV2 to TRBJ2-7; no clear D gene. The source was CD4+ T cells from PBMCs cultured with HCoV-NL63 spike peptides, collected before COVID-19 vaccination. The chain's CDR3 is CASSEEGAPPYEQYF. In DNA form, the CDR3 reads TGTGCCAGCAGTGAAGAGGGTGCCCCACCCTACGAGCAGTACTTC.